This T cell receptor (beta chain) stems from a study of cytomegalovirus exposure and HLA in healthy donors. Primers for the PCR totalled 60 Vbeta and 13 Jbeta. The table came from immunoSEQ multiplex PCR; TCRdb's copy has only in-frame clones and leaves some out. The sample lists roughly 160,000 clones, around 72% occurring once. Per the germline V gene, CDR1 is SGHNT and CDR2 is YYREEE (reference sequence). CDR3 size: 14 residues. V trimming: 5 bases; J trimming: 6 bases; junction bases outside the gene matches: 10. Donors were nominally healthy when sampled, though unrecorded immune exposures were likely.

Input material: PBMCs. The J gene is TRBJ2-7, the V gene TRBV5-4; 8 nucleotides match TRBD1. This TCR came from a female donor in good health and CMV-seronegative. This chain's CDR3 is CASRPDRVGLEQYF. The CDR3 bases are TGTGCCAGCAGACCGGACAGGGTCGGGCTCGAGCAGTACTTC.